Below are 23 T cell receptor beta chains sequenced from a single sample in a study of Ad26.COV2.S vaccination and SARS-CoV-2 variants. Sequenced by immunoSEQ multiplex PCR; TCRdb stores in-frame clones only, minus some. The repertoire holds about 680,000 clones, with 80% to 90% as singletons. Documented treatment: some 20 received Ad26.COV2.S at low or high dose, single or two shots; roughly 5 received placebo; per-sample allocation not given. Repertoires come from day 63 after the first vaccine or placebo injection. The specimen was peripheral blood, collected in a trial of Ad26.COV2.S vaccine versus placebo. These receptors all stem from a person aged 18 to 65 who received the Ad26.COV2.S COVID-19 vaccine or a placebo.

The V call is TRBV15, the J call TRBJ2-1; D is unclear. V lost 0 bases and J lost 8, with 8 bases in between. The germline V gene encodes CDR1 LNHNV and CDR2 YYDKDF (reference sequence). The CDR3 is 13 amino acids. The CDR3 loop is CATSRDPLYEQFF. The CDR3 DNA reads TGTGCCACCAGCAGAGACCCCCTTTATGAGCAGTTCTTC.

The chain links TRBV5-1 to TRBJ1-3; D not resolved. Deletions cut 2 bases from V and 2 bases from J, with 5 bases between. Looked up from germline, CDR1 is SGHRS and CDR2 is YFSETQ. The CDR3 has 13 residues. In DNA form, the CDR3 reads TGCGCCAGCAGCTTCAAGGCTGGAAACACCATATATTTT. It encodes CASSFKAGNTIYF. The whole variable domain, remainder taken from reference TRBV5-1 and TRBJ1-3, is KAGVTQTPRYLIKTRGQQVTLSCSPISGHRSVSWYQQTPGQGLQFLFEYFSETQRNKGNFPGRFSGRQFSNSRSEMNVSTLELGDSALYLCASSFKAGNTIYFGEGSWLTVV.

This clone has a handful of counts. CDR3 DNA sequence: TGTGCCAGCTCACTCCAGGGGCTCAATCAGCCCCAGCATTTT. Amino acid sequence: CASSLQGLNQPQHF. This rearrangement joins TRBV18 to TRBJ1-5, with D perhaps TRBD1 (6 bases). The CDR3 has 14 amino acids. The V gene's germline CDR1 is KGHSH and CDR2 LQKENI. Trimming cost V 4 bases and J 3 bases, with 10 bases left between them.

The chain employs TRBV5-1 and TRBJ2-7; the match to TRBD2 covers 15 bases. After removal of 0 bases from V and 4 bases from J, the junction contained 8 bases not matched to a gene. CDR1 SGHRS and CDR2 YFSETQ come from the germline V gene. The CDR3 loop spans 18 amino acids. This CDR3 is CASSLGPPGTSGRYEQYF. DNA of the CDR3: TGCGCCAGCAGCTTGGGACCCCCCGGGACTAGCGGGAGGTACGAGCAGTACTTC.

The CDR3, as DNA: TGCGCCAGCAGCCCCGGGGACAAAGACTATGGCTACACCTTC. Encoded protein: CASSPGDKDYGYTF. V usage is TRBV5-1 and J usage is TRBJ1-2, with D possibly TRBD1 on 6 matching bases. The germline V and J ends were trimmed by 4 bases and 3 bases, with 13 bases remaining between them. The CDR3 has 14 residues. In germline, CDR1 is SGHRS, CDR2 YFSETQ.

The chain joins TRBV10-2 to TRBJ1-5; D not certain. Germline values: CDR1 WSHSY, CDR2 SAAADI. CDR3 length equals 13 residues. V was trimmed by 5 bases and J by 6 bases, leaving 11 bases between them. CDR3 in amino acids: CASSKRSGQPQHF. The CDR3 DNA is TGCGCCAGCAGTAAAAGGTCCGGTCAGCCCCAGCATTTT.

The chain joins TRBV10-3 to TRBJ1-5; maybe TRBD1 (5 bases). Trimming removed 0 bases from V and 8 bases from J, with 11 bases in between. Germline CDR1 is ENHRY and CDR2 is SYGVKD. The CDR3 contains 14 residues. This CDR3 reads CAISESRSGKPQHF. CDR3 in DNA: TGTGCCATCAGTGAGTCTCGATCAGGGAAGCCCCAGCATTTT.

This clone was seen once. Other DNA sequences from this sample encode an identical CDR3 as well. The rearrangement uses TRBV12-3 or TRBV12-4 and TRBJ2-1; D remains unclear. V was trimmed by 1 base and J by 9 bases, leaving 4 bases between them. This CDR3 spans 11 amino acids. The CDR3 sequence is CASSLVGEQFF. The DNA of the CDR3 is TGTGCCAGCAGTTTAGTTGGTGAGCAGTTCTTC.

Comment on this clone: A much larger clone lies a single base off, so this may be a read error. The chain joins TRBV7-8 to TRBJ1-1, with D uncertain. Germline-derived CDR1 and CDR2 are SGHVS and FQNEAQ. Trimming removed 0 bases from V and 1 base from J, with 3 bases in between. This CDR3 comprises 13 residues. The CDR3 is CASSLAGNTEAFF. The CDR3 DNA is TGTGCCAGCAGCTTAGCGGGGAACACTGAAGCTTTCTTT.

The chain is built from TRBV11-2 and TRBJ2-1; D is perhaps TRBD1 or TRBD2 (5 bases each). Looked up from germline, CDR1 is SGHAT and CDR2 is FQNNGV. The CDR3 loop spans 13 amino acids. The germline V and J ends were trimmed by 5 bases and 9 bases, with 14 bases remaining between them. CDR3 region: CASSLPGPPEQFF. The CDR3 nucleotides are TGTGCCAGCAGCCTTCCGGGACCCCCTGAGCAGTTCTTC.

The chain employs TRBV3-1 (or the pseudogene TRBV3-2) and TRBJ2-1, with D uncertain. Per germline, CDR1 LGHDT and CDR2 YNNKEL (reference sequence). V shed 4 bases and J shed 8 bases, with 9 bases lying between them. This CDR3 is 12 amino acids long. This chain's CDR3 is CASSPRVDEQFF. The CDR3 DNA reads as TGTGCCAGCAGCCCCCGGGTAGATGAGCAGTTCTTC.

Of note for this clone: At one end, the junction sequence differs from germline, possibly due to a read error. The chain has TRBV7-7 and TRBJ2-7; TRBD1 agrees at 8 bases. The CDR3 loop spans 17 amino acids. CDR1 is SSHAT and CDR2 is FNYEAQ in the germline V gene (reference sequence). CDR3 nucleotides: TGTGCTAGCAGCCGGGCACCGCAGGGGGCAGGTTTGGACGAGCAGTACTTC. This encodes CASSRAPQGAGLDEQYF.

This clone has just a few counts. This sequence joins TRBV27 and TRBJ2-7; TRBD1 agrees at 7 bases. Per the germline V gene, CDR1 is MNHEY and CDR2 is SMNVEV (reference sequence). This CDR3 contains 13 residues. With V trimmed by 5 bases and J by 3 bases, 4 bases remained unmatched. CDR3 coding DNA: TGTGCCAGCAGTATCCGGGACAGCTACGAGCAGTACTTC. Translation gives CASSIRDSYEQYF.

The CDR3 DNA is TGTGCCAGCAGTTCCCAGGAGTGGGGCACTGAAGCTTTCTTT. It yields the protein CASSSQEWGTEAFF. The chain combines TRBV6-5 with TRBJ1-1; D gene ambiguous. The CDR3 is 14 amino acids. Trimming left V 4 bases short and J 4 bases short, with 13 bases between. Germline lookup yields CDR1 MNHEY and CDR2 SVGAGI.

The chain employs TRBV2 and TRBJ1-5; D is ambiguous. V shed 0 bases and J shed 5 bases, with 8 bases lying between them. The CDR3 covers 14 residues. In germline, CDR1 is SNHLY, CDR2 FYNNEI. Written as DNA, the CDR3 is TGTGCCAGCAGTGAAGCACTACGGGATCAGCCCCAGCATTTT. It is translated as CASSEALRDQPQHF.

The CDR3 sequence is CASSRDLAGGWRDTQYF. The CDR3 DNA reads TGTGCCAGCAGTCGGGATCTAGCGGGAGGATGGAGAGATACGCAGTATTTT. The J gene is TRBJ2-3, the V gene TRBV6-6; 11 bases are a match to TRBD2. With V trimmed by 5 bases and J by 5 bases, 12 bases remained unmatched. Germline CDR1 is MNHNY and CDR2 is SVGAGI (reference sequence). CDR3 length: 17 residues.

This clone showed up just once. Here the CDR3 DNA reads TGTGCCAGCAGGACTATCGGCTCCTACGAGCAGTACTTC. Amino acids: CASRTIGSYEQYF. The V gene is TRBV2, the J gene TRBJ2-7; TRBD2 might be the D (5 bases). The CDR3 sequence is 13 residues long. Trimming took 6 bases from V and 0 from J, leaving 9 bases between them. Germline V lookup: CDR1 SNHLY, CDR2 FYNNEI.

The gene calls are TRBV30 and TRBJ1-3; D gene unclear. Per germline, CDR1 GTSNPN and CDR2 SVGIG (reference sequence). The V gene lost 4 bases and the J gene lost 2 bases, with 15 bases spanning the gap. The CDR3 consists of 15 residues. CDR3 in DNA: TGTGCCTGGAAACCCGCCCAGGCACCTGGAAACACCATATATTTT. This translates into CAWKPAQAPGNTIYF.

This chain links TRBV29-1 with TRBJ2-3, with 8 bases matching TRBD2. Looked up from germline, CDR1 is SQVTM and CDR2 is ANQGSEA. The CDR3 consists of 16 residues. The V gene end was trimmed by 0 bases and the J gene end by 6 bases; junction bases not matched to a gene: 11. CDR3 amino acids: CSVEDRGGRGTDTQYF. CDR3 in DNA: TGCAGCGTTGAAGATCGGGGGGGAAGGGGGACCGATACGCAGTATTTT.

This chain uses TRBV9 with TRBJ2-2; TRBD2 might be the D (7 bases). Per germline, CDR1 SGDLS and CDR2 YYNGEE. CDR3 length: 15 residues. The V end lost 0 bases, the J end lost 3 bases, and 9 bases lay between the germline ends. The CDR3, as DNA: TGTGCCAGCAGCGTAGGCGGGGGCCACACCGGGGAGCTGTTTTTT. It codes for CASSVGGGHTGELFF.

V and J are TRBV29-1 and TRBJ1-2; TRBD1 matches at 7 bases. Per the germline V gene, CDR1 is SQVTM and CDR2 is ANQGSEA. The CDR3 runs to 16 residues. V shed 4 bases, J shed 4 bases, and the junction held 15 bases outside the gene matches. The CDR3: CSVARDSGLPPYGYTF. The CDR3 nucleotides read TGCAGCGTTGCACGGGACAGCGGCCTCCCGCCCTATGGCTACACCTTC.

The V gene is TRBV7-2, the J gene TRBJ1-3; no firm D call. CDR3 length: 14 residues. V was trimmed by 5 bases and J by 0 bases, leaving 8 bases between them. Germline V gives CDR1 SGHTA, CDR2 FQGNSA. The CDR3 bases are TGTGCCAGCAGCCCAGTTTACTCTGGAAACACCATATATTTT. Its translation: CASSPVYSGNTIYF.

The CDR3 loop reads CASSAQMTGGGEQPQHF. For the CDR3, the DNA is TGTGCCAGCAGCGCCCAAATGACAGGGGGCGGGGAACAGCCCCAGCATTTT. The gene calls are TRBV7-9 and TRBJ1-5; 10 nucleotides agree with TRBD1. The V gene's germline CDR1 is SEHNR and CDR2 FQNEAQ (reference sequence). V was clipped by 5 bases and J by 7 bases; unmatched bases: 14. This CDR3 has 17 residues.